Below, one T cell receptor beta chain is given with its context. The time point was: after neoadjuvant nivolumab, at surgical resection. This record belongs to a study of neoadjuvant anti-PD-1 for oral cavity cancer. Measured with immunoSEQ multiplex PCR; TCRdb has only the in-frame clones, and not every one. The data hold about 23,000 clones, with 45% observed a single time. The CDR3 is made up of 18 amino acids. Germline V lookup: CDR1 MGHRA, CDR2 YSYEKL. V was trimmed by 0 bases and J by 2 bases, leaving 18 bases between them. Sequenced here: tumor tissue, sampled after nivolumab (anti-PD-1) treatment. V and J are TRBV4-1 and TRBJ2-3; a weak D match, TRBD2 (6 bases). The receptor's source is a person aged 40 to 85 with oral cavity squamous cell carcinoma. The CDR3 coding sequence is TGCGCCAGCAGCCAAGATGGGGGGATCACCCTCCCCACAGATACGCAGTATTTT. This translates into CASSQDGGITLPTDTQYF.